The 21 T cell receptor beta chains given below trace back to one sample, sequenced in a study of blood T cells in healthy people across ages. Using a J-beta primer mix together with a sample-barcoded 5' primer, a second PCR was run for roughly 6 to 12 cycles. TCRdb reanalysed the 5' RACE reads using MiXCR and keeps one entry per CDR3 protein. The table includes about 1.5 million distinct CDR3 sequences, roughly 43% detected once. Sample: blood. Receptors were obtained from a woman aged 18-29 years in good health.

This clonotype was observed a few times. The rearrangement joins TRBV6-5 to TRBJ1-1; unclear D gene. This CDR3 has 16 residues. Trimming shortened V by 0 bases and J by 4 bases, and 15 bases separated the two germline ends. CDR1 and CDR2 from the germline V gene are MNHEY and SVGAGI. This CDR3 is CASSYSRGAGTTEAFF. For the CDR3, the DNA is TGTGCCAGCAGTTACTCGAGAGGCGCGGGTACCACTGAAGCTTTCTTT.

The chain uses TRBV7-9 and TRBJ2-5, with 8 bases fitting TRBD1. Per germline, CDR1 SEHNR and CDR2 FQNEAQ (reference sequence). CDR3 length equals 15 residues. V dropped 5 bases and J dropped 4; count of bases not matched to a gene: 9. CDR3 sequence: CASSPPRTGRETQYF. CDR3 coding DNA: TGTGCCAGCAGCCCCCCGAGGACAGGGCGAGAGACCCAGTACTTC.

The chain links TRBV27 to TRBJ1-5; 7 nucleotides line up with TRBD1. J gave up 4 bases and V 5 bases, and 5 bases lay outside the gene matches. Germline CDR1 reads MNHEY; CDR2 reads SMNVEV (reference sequence). This CDR3 contains 14 residues. The CDR3 loop reads CASSPQQGNQPQHF. Here the CDR3 DNA reads TGTGCCAGCAGTCCCCAACAGGGGAATCAGCCCCAGCATTTT.

The chain links TRBV25-1 to TRBJ2-1; tentatively, D is TRBD2 (5 bases). The germline CDR1 and CDR2 sequences are MGHDK and SYGVNS. V was pared by 1 base and J by 4 bases, with 26 bases between. The CDR3 sequence is 20 residues long. DNA of the CDR3: TGTGCCAGCAGTGAATGGGAAATGGTGTCTAGCAAGGAGTCGTACAATGAGCAGTTCTTC. Protein product: CASSEWEMVSSKESYNEQFF.

The chain links TRBV6-2 or TRBV6-3 to TRBJ2-1, with 9 bases matching TRBD2. Trimming at V came to 7 bases and at J to 0 bases, leaving 13 bases not matched to a gene. Germline CDR1 reads MNHEY; CDR2 reads SVGEGT. The CDR3 has 18 amino acids. The CDR3 coding sequence is TGTGCCAGCATGGCTAGCGGGGAAGGTTGGGGCTCCTACAATGAGCAGTTCTTC. This sequence encodes CASMASGEGWGSYNEQFF.

This clonotype was picked up a small number of times. The rearrangement links TRBV27 to TRBJ2-3; 9 bases are shared with TRBD2. Losses at the gene ends were 10 bases for V and 1 base for J; bases not matched to a gene: 12. The CDR3 runs to 16 residues. Per germline, CDR1 MNHEY and CDR2 SMNVEV (reference sequence). CDR3 nucleotides: TGTGCCATCAGGGGCGGGGGGGCCCTTGGCACAGATACGCAGTATTTT. Encoded protein: CAIRGGGALGTDTQYF.

The V call is TRBV15, the J call TRBJ2-3, with D hard to call. There are 17 residues in the CDR3. The germline V and J ends were trimmed by 1 base and 1 base, with 15 bases remaining between them. The germline V gene encodes CDR1 LNHNV and CDR2 YYDKDF (reference sequence). The CDR3 loop is CATSRGAGPLRTDTQYF. As DNA, the CDR3 is TGTGCCACCAGCAGAGGCGCCGGGCCCTTACGCACAGATACGCAGTATTTT.

This clonotype was detected a few times. The V call is TRBV7-2, the J call TRBJ2-1; D is perhaps TRBD2 (6 bases). The CDR3 runs to 15 residues. Trimming shortened V by 3 bases and J by 7 bases, and 16 bases separated the two germline ends. Per germline, CDR1 SGHTA and CDR2 FQGNSA. The CDR3 is CASSFGQGGLNEQFF. As DNA, the CDR3 is TGTGCCAGCAGCTTCGGGCAGGGAGGTCTAAATGAGCAGTTCTTC.

Only a few counts were recorded for this clonotype. J is TRBJ2-2 and V is TRBV7-2, with 9 bases lining up with TRBD2. Trimming cost V 4 bases and J 5 bases; bases outside gene matches: 5. Germline V gene sequence: CDR1 SGHTA, CDR2 FQGNSA. This CDR3 contains 15 residues. In nucleotides, the CDR3 is TGTGCCAGCAGCTCAGCGGGGGGCAGGACCGGGGAGCTGTTTTTT. Its protein product is CASSSAGGRTGELFF.

The chain is built from TRBV7-9 and TRBJ1-2; D is unclear. V lost 7 bases, J lost 7 bases, and 16 bases lay in between. This CDR3 has 13 residues. Germline loops: CDR1 SEHNR, CDR2 FQNEAQ (reference sequence). CDR3 sequence: CASTGPSLGGYTF. DNA of the CDR3: TGTGCCAGCACAGGCCCCTCGTTGGGTGGCTACACCTTC. The complete variable domain, with remaining parts taken from reference TRBV7-9 and TRBJ1-2, reads DTGVSQNPRHKITKRGQNVTFRCDPISEHNRLYWYRQTLGQGPEFLTYFQNEAQLEKSRLLSDRFSAERPKGSFSTLEIQRTEQGDSAMYLCASTGPSLGGYTFGSGTRLTVV.

This clonotype turned up a few times. This chain joins TRBV10-3 and TRBJ2-7, with TRBD2 matching 8 bases. CDR1 and CDR2 (germline): ENHRY, SYGVKD. V lost 8 bases, J lost 4 bases, and 4 bases stayed unmatched. The CDR3 is 12 amino acids. The CDR3 nucleotides are TGTGCCATCCAGAGCGGGGGTTACGAGCAGTACTTC. Amino acid sequence: CAIQSGGYEQYF.

Concerning this clonotype: At one of its ends the junction is not consistent with the germline gene, which may arise from a read error. V and J are TRBV11-2 and TRBJ2-1; D is unresolved. The CDR3 totals 11 residues. Germline V gene lookup returns CDR1 SGHAT and CDR2 FQNNGV. CDR3 loop: CDSSLVGQQFF. In DNA, the CDR3 is TGTGACAGCAGCTTAGTAGGGCAGCAGTTCTTC.

The rearrangement joins TRBV5-4 to TRBJ2-3; TRBD2 aligns across 7 bases. Per the germline V gene, CDR1 is SGHNT and CDR2 is YYREEE (reference sequence). The V and J ends lost 3 bases and 0 bases, in that order; junction bases with no gene match: 7. The CDR3 covers 16 residues. CDR3 nucleotides: TGTGCCAGCAGCTCCGCTAGCGGAGCTAGCACAGATACGCAGTATTTT. Translated: CASSSASGASTDTQYF.

The CDR3 DNA sequence: TGTGCCAGCAGGCACCGGGACAGGCCCTACAATGAGCAGTTCTTC. The encoded protein is CASRHRDRPYNEQFF. The J gene is TRBJ2-1, the V gene TRBV6-5, with 8 positions matching TRBD1. Germline lookup yields CDR1 MNHEY and CDR2 SVGAGI. The CDR3 is made up of 15 amino acids. The J segment lost 2 bases and the V segment lost 6 bases, leaving 6 bases of the junction unmatched.

The V and J genes are TRBV27 and TRBJ2-2, with D maybe TRBD1 (5 bases). Germline-derived CDR1 and CDR2 are MNHEY and SMNVEV (reference sequence). Trimming removed 7 bases from V and 2 bases from J, with 17 bases in between. The CDR3 contains 16 residues. CDR3 protein: CASTSMETANTGELFF. In nucleotides, the CDR3 is TGTGCCAGCACCTCAATGGAGACAGCAAACACCGGGGAGCTGTTTTTT.

The table lists this clonotype with a few counts. The chain couples TRBV9 to TRBJ2-3, with TRBD2 matching over 10 bases. The CDR3 is 15 residues long. In germline, CDR1 is SGDLS, CDR2 YYNGEE. Trimming cost V 6 bases and J 5 bases; bases outside gene matches: 9. The CDR3 DNA follows: TGTGCCAGCACCACCGGGACTAGCGAGAGAGATACGCAGTATTTT. Translation gives CASTTGTSERDTQYF.

The CDR3 sequence is CASSYAGGATSYEQYF. In DNA, the CDR3 is TGTGCCAGCAGTTACGCCGGCGGGGCCACCTCCTACGAGCAGTACTTC. The chain employs TRBV27 and TRBJ2-7, with D perhaps TRBD2 (6 bases). V lost 4 bases to trimming and J lost 0 bases, with 16 bases between them. There are 16 residues in the CDR3. In germline, CDR1 is MNHEY, CDR2 SMNVEV (reference sequence).

V is TRBV15 and J is TRBJ2-1, with D perhaps TRBD1 (5 bases). Germline values: CDR1 LNHNV, CDR2 YYDKDF (reference sequence). This CDR3 is built from 17 residues. Trimming stripped 1 base from V and 7 bases from J, with 20 bases between. CDR3 loop: CATSRAQDNQRTNEQFF. CDR3 nucleotides: TGTGCCACCAGCAGAGCCCAGGACAACCAACGAACGAATGAGCAGTTCTTC.

This clonotype was observed a handful of times. The chain joins TRBV7-8 to TRBJ2-1, with TRBD1 matching over 12 bases. The CDR3 is 20 amino acids. J lost 0 bases, V lost 3 bases, and 12 bases had no gene match. Germline CDR1 SGHVS, CDR2 FQNEAQ. CDR3 loop: CASSFGVWDRGPGSYNEQFF. As DNA, the CDR3 is TGTGCCAGCAGCTTTGGAGTATGGGACAGGGGGCCTGGCTCCTACAATGAGCAGTTCTTC.

The J gene is TRBJ1-4, the V gene TRBV27; the match to TRBD1 covers 10 bases. Losses at the gene ends were 5 bases for V and 7 bases for J; bases not matched to a gene: 4. This CDR3 has 14 amino acids. The germline gives CDR1 MNHEY, CDR2 SMNVEV (reference sequence). The CDR3 is CASSRWTGGEKLFF. CDR3 coding DNA: TGTGCCAGCAGTCGATGGACAGGGGGTGAAAAACTGTTTTTT.

The table lists this clonotype with a few counts. The chain has TRBV4-3 and TRBJ2-7; perhaps TRBD2 as D (5 bases). Trimming took 1 base from V and 7 from J, leaving 20 bases between them. The germline gives CDR1 LGHNA, CDR2 YSLEER. This CDR3 comprises 16 residues. The CDR3 sequence: CASSQGIIEGMGEQYF. CDR3 sequence (DNA): TGCGCCAGCAGCCAAGGGATAATCGAGGGTATGGGGGAGCAGTACTTC.